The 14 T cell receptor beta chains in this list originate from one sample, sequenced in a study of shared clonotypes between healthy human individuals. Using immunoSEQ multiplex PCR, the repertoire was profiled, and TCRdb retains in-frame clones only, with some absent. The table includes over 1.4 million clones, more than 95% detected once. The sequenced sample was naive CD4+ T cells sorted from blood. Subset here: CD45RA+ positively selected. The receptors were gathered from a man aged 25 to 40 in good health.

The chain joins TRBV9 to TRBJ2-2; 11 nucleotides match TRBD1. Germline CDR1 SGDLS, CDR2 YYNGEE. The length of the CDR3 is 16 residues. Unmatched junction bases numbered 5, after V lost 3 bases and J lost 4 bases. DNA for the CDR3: TGTGCCAGCAGCGCAGGACAGGGGGCTTTCACCGGGGAGCTGTTTTTT. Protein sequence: CASSAGQGAFTGELFF.

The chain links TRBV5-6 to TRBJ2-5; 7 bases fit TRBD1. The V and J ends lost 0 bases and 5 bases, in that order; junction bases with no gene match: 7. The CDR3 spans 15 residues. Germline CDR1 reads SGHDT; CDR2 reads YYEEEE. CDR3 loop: CASSLVLAQGETQYF. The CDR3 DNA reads TGTGCCAGCAGCTTGGTTCTTGCACAGGGGGAGACCCAGTACTTC.

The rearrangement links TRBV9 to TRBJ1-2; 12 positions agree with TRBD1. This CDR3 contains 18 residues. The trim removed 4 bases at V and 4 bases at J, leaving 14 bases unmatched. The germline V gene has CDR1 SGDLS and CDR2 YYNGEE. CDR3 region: CASSPHAGTGGASYGYTF. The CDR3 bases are TGTGCCAGCAGCCCCCACGCCGGGACAGGGGGCGCGAGCTATGGCTACACCTTC.

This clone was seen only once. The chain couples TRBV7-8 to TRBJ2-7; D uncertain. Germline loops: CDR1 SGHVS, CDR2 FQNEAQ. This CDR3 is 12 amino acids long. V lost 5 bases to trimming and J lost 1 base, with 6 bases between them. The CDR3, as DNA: TGTGCCAGCAGCGCTCTATCCTACGAGCAGTACTTC. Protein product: CASSALSYEQYF. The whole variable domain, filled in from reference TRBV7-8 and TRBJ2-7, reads GAGVSQSPRYKVAKRGQDVALRCDPISGHVSLFWYQQALGQGPEFLTYFQNEAQLDKSGLPSDRFFAERPEGSVSTLKIQRTQQEDSAVYLCASSALSYEQYFGPGTRLTVT.

The CDR3 DNA sequence: TGTGCCAGCAGTGAACCGAGGTCAGGGGGAAGCAATCAGCCCCAGCATTTT. It yields the protein CASSEPRSGGSNQPQHF. The chain carries TRBV6-1 and TRBJ1-5; 7 bases are shared with TRBD1. This CDR3 contains 17 residues. CDR1 and CDR2 (germline): MNHNS, SASEGT. The trim removed 2 bases at V and 1 base at J, leaving 8 bases unmatched.

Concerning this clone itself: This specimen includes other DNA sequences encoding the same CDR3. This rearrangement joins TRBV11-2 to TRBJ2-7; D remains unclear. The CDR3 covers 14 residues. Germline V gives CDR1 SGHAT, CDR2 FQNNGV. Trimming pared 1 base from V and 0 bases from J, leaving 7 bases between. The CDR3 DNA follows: TGTGCCAGCAGCTTAGCCCTGAGCTCCTACGAGCAGTACTTC. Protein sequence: CASSLALSSYEQYF.

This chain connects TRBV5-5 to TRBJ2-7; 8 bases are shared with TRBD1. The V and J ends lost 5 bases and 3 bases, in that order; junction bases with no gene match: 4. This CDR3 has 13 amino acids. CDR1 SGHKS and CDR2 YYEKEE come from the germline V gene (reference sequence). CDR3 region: CASSIRGLYEQYF. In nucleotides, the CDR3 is TGTGCCAGCAGTATCAGGGGGCTCTACGAGCAGTACTTC.

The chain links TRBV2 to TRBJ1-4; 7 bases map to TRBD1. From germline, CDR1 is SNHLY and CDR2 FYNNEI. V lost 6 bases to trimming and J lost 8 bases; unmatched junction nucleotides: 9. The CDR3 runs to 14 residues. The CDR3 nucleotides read TGTGCCAGCAGACAACAGGGGTTAAGGGAAAAACTGTTTTTT. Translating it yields CASRQQGLREKLFF.

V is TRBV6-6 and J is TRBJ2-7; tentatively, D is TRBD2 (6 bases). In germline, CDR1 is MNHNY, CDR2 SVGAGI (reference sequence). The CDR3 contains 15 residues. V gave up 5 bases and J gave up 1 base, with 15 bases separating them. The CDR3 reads CASSNPAGKSYEQYF. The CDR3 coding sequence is TGTGCCAGCAGTAACCCAGCGGGCAAATCCTACGAGCAGTACTTC.

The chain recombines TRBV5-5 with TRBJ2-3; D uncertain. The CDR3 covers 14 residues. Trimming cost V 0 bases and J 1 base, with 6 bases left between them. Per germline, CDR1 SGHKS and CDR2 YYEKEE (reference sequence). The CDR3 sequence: CASSLDPGTDTQYF. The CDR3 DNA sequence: TGTGCCAGCAGCTTGGACCCGGGCACAGATACGCAGTATTTT.

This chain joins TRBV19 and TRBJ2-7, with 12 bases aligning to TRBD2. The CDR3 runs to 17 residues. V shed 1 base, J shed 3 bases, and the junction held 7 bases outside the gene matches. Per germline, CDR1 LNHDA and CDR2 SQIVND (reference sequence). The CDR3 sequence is CASSIAKLAGGNYEQYF. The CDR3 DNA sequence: TGTGCCAGTAGTATAGCCAAACTAGCGGGAGGAAACTACGAGCAGTACTTC.

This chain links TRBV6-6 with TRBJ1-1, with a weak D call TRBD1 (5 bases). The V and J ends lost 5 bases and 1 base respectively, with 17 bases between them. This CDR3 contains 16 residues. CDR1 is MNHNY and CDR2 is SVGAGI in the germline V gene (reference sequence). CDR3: CASSRPVLGGNTEAFF. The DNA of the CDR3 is TGTGCCAGCAGTAGACCCGTCTTGGGGGGGAACACTGAAGCTTTCTTT.

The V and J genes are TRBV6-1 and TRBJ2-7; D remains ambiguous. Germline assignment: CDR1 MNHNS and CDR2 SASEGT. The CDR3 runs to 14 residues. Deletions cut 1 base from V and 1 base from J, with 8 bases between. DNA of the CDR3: TGTGCCAGCAGTGAAGTGTACTATTCCTACGAGCAGTACTTC. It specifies CASSEVYYSYEQYF.

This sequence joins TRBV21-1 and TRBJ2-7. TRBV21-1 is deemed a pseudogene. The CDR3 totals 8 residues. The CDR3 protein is CASYEQYF. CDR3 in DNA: TGTGCCAGCTACGAGCAGTACTTC.